A single sample is the source of the 5 T cell receptor beta chains below, sequenced in a study of T cells in localized non-small cell lung cancer. Clones were sequenced by immunoSEQ multiplex PCR, and TCRdb holds only the in-frame ones, with some missing. The data show fewer than 35,000 clones, about nine tenths seen once. The sample in question was peripheral blood, obtained before any cancer treatment. All receptors come from a male donor older than 55 with stage III lung adenocarcinoma.

This chain uses TRBV10-3 with TRBJ2-2; D not certain. Trimming removed 10 bases at V and 0 bases at J, with 6 bases between. The CDR3 runs to 12 residues. Germline V gives CDR1 ENHRY, CDR2 SYGVKD. CDR3 loop: CATWTNTGELFF. CDR3 in DNA: TGTGCCACCTGGACGAACACCGGGGAGCTGTTTTTT.

This clone was picked up one time. The V call is TRBV6-5, the J call TRBJ1-2; unclear D gene. Germline loops: CDR1 MNHEY, CDR2 SVGAGI. The CDR3 spans 12 residues. The V and J ends lost 3 bases and 10 bases respectively, with 12 bases between them. Written as DNA, the CDR3 is TGTGCCAGCAGTTATGGTCGGGGAACCTACACCTTC. Protein: CASSYGRGTYTF.

The chain employs TRBV21-1 and TRBJ2-1; the DNA was not used to check the table's D call, TRBD2. TRBV21-1 is listed as a pseudogene. This CDR3 has 17 residues. CDR3 region: CASSKENSGSSYNEQFF. The CDR3 nucleotides are TGTGCCAGCAGCAAAGAAAATAGCGGGAGCTCCTACAATGAGCAGTTCTTC.

This clone was seen only a few times. The chain joins TRBV7-6 to TRBJ2-5; a possible D gene is TRBD1 (5 bases). The CDR3 is 14 residues long. Germline CDR1 and CDR2: SGHVS and FNYEAQ. V lost 4 bases and J lost 2, with 11 bases in between. The CDR3 bases are TGTGCCAGCAGCTCAGGGTCAGCACAAGAGACCCAGTACTTC. Its protein product is CASSSGSAQETQYF.

The chain joins TRBV5-8 to TRBJ1-5, with TRBD1 identical over 8 bases. The CDR3 extends over 17 amino acids. The V segment lost 4 bases and the J segment 4 bases; nucleotides outside the gene matches: 13. Germline V CDR1 and CDR2: SGHTS, YDEGEE. In DNA form, the CDR3 reads TGTGCCAGCAGCGCCTTTAGGACAGGGATTCGGAATCAGCCCCAGCATTTT. Translating it yields CASSAFRTGIRNQPQHF.